This T cell receptor (beta chain) was observed in a study of CD8 T cells in Susac syndrome. Study context: At the time their blood was drawn, patients with Susac syndrome were either therapy-naive, on corticosteroids (with some of them also receiving intravenous immunoglobulin), or on intravenous immunoglobulin alone.

An amount of RNA that ranged from roughly 0.5 to 1 ug was reverse transcribed with random hexamers. Each CDR3 protein is one row after TCRdb ran MiXCR on the immunoSEQ multiplex PCR reads. Of about 100,000 distinct CDR3 sequences in the sample, 95% were seen once. CDR1 is SGHDT, CDR2 YYEEEE, per germline. The CDR3 consists of 14 residues. V was clipped by 2 bases and J by 4 bases; unmatched bases: 5. It was negative isolation that provided the CD8+ and CD4+ T cells, whereas TEMRA cells were enriched by FACS. The chain combines TRBV5-6 with TRBJ2-5; 7 bases map to TRBD2. Source material: CD8+ T cells from PBMCs. The clonotype comes from a human donor with Susac syndrome. The CDR3 nucleotides read TGTGCCAGCAGCTTAGCGGGGTCGATAGAGACCCAGTACTTC. Translating gives CASSLAGSIETQYF.